This TCR beta chain stems from a study of blood T cell repertoires in COVID-19. At the level of the study: T cells, B-cell-depleted T cells, or PBMCs supplied cDNA or gDNA.

TCRdb keeps only in-frame clones here, not all; method: immunoSEQ multiplex PCR. The sample lists 250,000 to 350,000 clones; approximately 84% were seen once. This clone has only one observation. The CDR3 has 13 residues. From germline, CDR1 is SGHTA and CDR2 FQGNSA. V lost 8 bases to trimming and J lost 5 bases; unmatched junction nucleotides: 7. This clonotype was obtained from a human donor with COVID-19, enrolled during active disease. The donor label of this sample is uncertain. V usage is TRBV7-2 and J usage is TRBJ2-3; 7 nucleotides align to TRBD2. The sample consisted of peripheral blood. CDR3 region: CASRPGGVDTQYF. CDR3 nucleotides: TGTGCCAGCCGCCCGGGGGGAGTAGATACGCAGTATTTT.